Listed here are 30 T cell receptor beta chains from one sample, sequenced in a study of blood T cell repertoires in COVID-19. Sequencing used immunoSEQ multiplex PCR; TCRdb keeps in-frame clones, though not all of them. Among roughly 86,000 clones, roughly 78% were seen once, and the ten largest hold 21%. The material sequenced was peripheral blood. The receptors were gathered from a human donor in a cohort sampled during active COVID-19.

The V call is TRBV28, the J call TRBJ2-3; D might be TRBD1 (6 bases). Deletions cut 3 bases from V and 6 bases from J, with 10 bases between. Germline CDR1 is MDHEN and CDR2 is SYDVKM. The CDR3 is 13 amino acids. CDR3 bases: TGTGCCAGCAGTTTGGACAGCAGGGATACGCAGTATTTT. Encoded protein: CASSLDSRDTQYF.

The chain combines TRBV4-1 with TRBJ2-1; 9 bases agree with TRBD2. CDR1 MGHRA and CDR2 YSYEKL come from the germline V gene. The CDR3 has 14 residues. Trimming removed 1 base from V and 7 bases from J; junction bases left unmatched: 2. Here the CDR3 reads CASSQVAGANEQFF. The CDR3, as DNA: TGCGCCAGCAGCCAAGTAGCGGGGGCAAATGAGCAGTTCTTC.

The chain recombines TRBV10-1 with TRBJ1-6, with 7 positions matching TRBD1. The germline V gene has CDR1 WNHNN and CDR2 SYGVQD (reference sequence). This CDR3 has 13 amino acids. V dropped 6 bases and J dropped 10; count of bases not matched to a gene: 6. The CDR3 spells CASRGQTGSPLHF. CDR3 nucleotides: TGCGCCAGCAGGGGACAGACGGGCTCACCCCTCCACTTT.

The rearrangement joins TRBV7-9 to TRBJ2-1; maybe TRBD2 (5 bases). The length of the CDR3 is 17 residues. Trimming removed 1 base at V and 0 bases at J, with 13 bases between. The germline V gene has CDR1 SEHNR and CDR2 FQNEAQ (reference sequence). CDR3 bases: TGTGCCAGCAGCTTAGGGAAGATAGGGAGCTCCTACAATGAGCAGTTCTTC. Its protein product is CASSLGKIGSSYNEQFF.

The genes are TRBV11-2 and TRBJ1-2, with D perhaps matching TRBD1 (5 bases). Deletions cut 0 bases from V and 7 bases from J, with 12 bases between. The CDR3 runs 14 residues. Per germline, CDR1 SGHAT and CDR2 FQNNGV. Here the CDR3 reads CASSLDLRGGGYTF. CDR3 nucleotides: TGTGCCAGCAGCTTAGATCTAAGGGGAGGTGGCTACACCTTC.

The J gene is TRBJ2-3, the V gene TRBV28; 7 bases map to TRBD1. Per the germline V gene, CDR1 is MDHEN and CDR2 is SYDVKM. V lost 6 bases and J lost 4; bases outside the gene matches: 13. The length of the CDR3 is 16 residues. The CDR3 bases are TGTGCCAGCAGCATCGGACAGGACGTGGCAGCAGATACGCAGTATTTT. It specifies CASSIGQDVAADTQYF. Based on the CDR3 plus reference TRBV28 and TRBJ2-3, the full variable domain is DVKVTQSSRYLVKRTGEKVFLECVQDMDHENMFWYRQDPGLGLRLIYFSYDVKMKEKGDIPEGYSVSREKKERFSLILESASTNQTSMYLCASSIGQDVAADTQYFGPGTRLTVL.

CDR3 loop: CASSPDSETQYF. The CDR3 DNA reads TGTGCCAGCAGCCCAGACTCGGAGACCCAGTACTTC. The chain is built from TRBV7-2 and TRBJ2-5; D is ambiguous. The CDR3 has 12 amino acids. Germline V gives CDR1 SGHTA, CDR2 FQGNSA. The V end was cut by 5 bases, the J end by 5 bases, with 9 bases between.

The chain recombines TRBV28 with TRBJ1-6, with D uncertain. The germline V gene encodes CDR1 MDHEN and CDR2 SYDVKM. There are 12 residues in the CDR3. V lost 7 bases and J lost 17, with 18 bases in between. As DNA, the CDR3 is TGTGCCAGCATGGGCCCGGGAGGATGGGTCCACTTT. Its protein is CASMGPGGWVHF.

The V and J genes are TRBV18 and TRBJ1-4; D remains unclear. V was shortened by 3 bases and J by 4 bases, with 9 bases between the two germline ends. Per germline, CDR1 KGHSH and CDR2 LQKENI. This CDR3 has 14 residues. The CDR3 DNA is TGTGCCAGCTCACCCTACAGAGATAATGAAAAACTGTTTTTT. Protein: CASSPYRDNEKLFF. Variable domain in full (rest from reference TRBV18 and TRBJ1-4): NAGVMQNPRHLVRRRGQEARLRCSPMKGHSHVYWYRQLPEEGLKFMVYLQKENIIDESGMPKERFSAEFPKEGPSILRIQQVVRGDSAAYFCASSPYRDNEKLFFGSGTQLSVL.

This chain links TRBV27 with TRBJ2-3, with TRBD2 as a possible D gene (6 bases). This CDR3 is built from 17 residues. Per the germline V gene, CDR1 is MNHEY and CDR2 is SMNVEV (reference sequence). Trimming removed 2 bases from V and 2 bases from J, with 17 bases in between. The CDR3 sequence is CASSLGVRERNTDTQYF. In DNA, the CDR3 is TGTGCCAGCAGTTTAGGGGTCCGGGAGCGGAACACAGATACGCAGTATTTT.

A single count supports this clone. The rearrangement joins TRBV7-2 to TRBJ2-1; 8 positions match TRBD2. The germline V gene encodes CDR1 SGHTA and CDR2 FQGNSA. The ends lost 8 bases at V and 3 bases at J; junction bases unmatched: 6. The CDR3 covers 14 residues. CDR3: CASSTAGVYNEQFF. CDR3 in DNA: TGTGCCAGCTCAACAGCGGGGGTCTACAATGAGCAGTTCTTC.

This clone was recorded once. The J gene is TRBJ2-5, the V gene TRBV7-2, with 8 bases fitting TRBD2. Germline V gene data show CDR1 as SGHTA and CDR2 as FQGNSA. CDR3 length: 16 residues. V lost 2 bases and J lost 5; bases outside the gene matches: 10. CDR3 sequence reads: CASSLFRGGPPETQYF. CDR3 nucleotides: TGTGCCAGCAGCTTATTTCGGGGGGGGCCACCGGAGACCCAGTACTTC.

The chain has TRBV3-1 (or the pseudogene TRBV3-2) and TRBJ2-6; 8 bases line up with TRBD1. CDR1 and CDR2 (germline): LGHDT, YNNKEL (reference sequence). This CDR3 comprises 18 residues. The ends lost 3 bases at V and 2 bases at J; junction bases unmatched: 9. The CDR3 sequence: CASSHWQGAFTGANVLTF. Written as DNA, the CDR3 is TGTGCCAGCAGCCATTGGCAGGGGGCTTTTACTGGGGCCAACGTCCTGACTTTC.

The chain carries TRBV29-1 and TRBJ1-4; possibly TRBD1 for D (6 bases). This CDR3 spans 13 amino acids. CDR1 is SQVTM, CDR2 ANQGSEA, per germline. Trimming took 6 bases from V and 3 from J, leaving 11 bases between them. CDR3 region: CSVGQWANEKLFF. The DNA for the CDR3 is TGCAGCGTCGGACAGTGGGCTAATGAAAAACTGTTTTTT.

This clone has at least ten counts. The chain uses TRBV18 and TRBJ1-4; 8 bases map to TRBD1. Germline-derived CDR1 and CDR2 are KGHSH and LQKENI. CDR3 size: 17 residues. With V trimmed by 5 bases and J by 2 bases, 10 bases remained unmatched. The CDR3 coding sequence is TGTGCCAGCTCAGCTTCTCTCCAGGGGGCGACTAATGAAAAACTGTTTTTT. Translating it yields CASSASLQGATNEKLFF. Full variable domain (remainder filled in from reference TRBV18 and TRBJ1-4): NAGVMQNPRHLVRRRGQEARLRCSPMKGHSHVYWYRQLPEEGLKFMVYLQKENIIDESGMPKERFSAEFPKEGPSILRIQQVVRGDSAAYFCASSASLQGATNEKLFFGSGTQLSVL.

This clone was seen a single time. The chain joins TRBV5-1 to TRBJ2-2; D possibly corresponds to TRBD2 (5 bases). Trimming pared 4 bases from V and 2 bases from J, leaving 9 bases between. The CDR3 length is 14 residues. Germline V gene sequence: CDR1 SGHRS, CDR2 YFSETQ. CDR3 in amino acids: CASSTDLNTGELFF. CDR3 coding DNA: TGCGCCAGCAGCACGGACTTAAACACCGGGGAGCTGTTTTTT. The full variable domain, in which reference TRBV5-1 and TRBJ2-2 provide the parts outside the CDR3, is KAGVTQTPRYLIKTRGQQVTLSCSPISGHRSVSWYQQTPGQGLQFLFEYFSETQRNKGNFPGRFSGRQFSNSRSEMNVSTLELGDSALYLCASSTDLNTGELFFGEGSRLTVL.

This sequence joins TRBV23-1 and TRBJ1-3, with 11 bases lining up with TRBD1. TRBV23-1 is an open reading frame, and its role is uncertain. This CDR3 has 17 amino acids. Trimming cost V 7 bases and J 1 base; bases outside gene matches: 9. The CDR3 region has the DNA TGCGCCAGCAACCGGGACAGGGGGTTCTGGTCTGGAAACACCATATATTTT. Amino acid sequence: CASNRDRGFWSGNTIYF.

The chain joins TRBV9 to TRBJ2-6; 8 bases align to TRBD2. The CDR3 is made up of 16 amino acids. Germline values: CDR1 SGDLS, CDR2 YYNGEE. V shed 4 bases, J shed 4 bases, and the junction held 7 bases outside the gene matches. CDR3 in DNA: TGTGCCAGCAGCCCCACAATAGCGGGGGGGGCCAACGTCCTGACTTTC. Residues: CASSPTIAGGANVLTF.

This clone has ten or more counts. This sequence joins TRBV5-4 and TRBJ1-2, with D unresolved. The germline CDR1 and CDR2 sequences are SGHNT and YYREEE (reference sequence). This CDR3 has 14 residues. Deletions cut 0 bases from V and 3 bases from J, with 9 bases between. Here the CDR3 DNA reads TGTGCCAGCAGCTTGGGTACGCGGGACTATGGCTACACCTTC. Amino acid sequence: CASSLGTRDYGYTF.

The CDR3 nucleotides are TGCGCCAGCAGCCCAGTACTAGCGGGGGGAAGCACAGATACGCAGTATTTT. Residues: CASSPVLAGGSTDTQYF. This chain uses TRBV5-1 with TRBJ2-3; 12 bases are a match to TRBD2. Germline assignment: CDR1 SGHRS and CDR2 YFSETQ. V lost 4 bases to trimming and J lost 0 bases; unmatched junction nucleotides: 6. The CDR3 sequence is 17 residues long.

This sequence joins TRBV19 and TRBJ1-1, with D possibly matching TRBD1 (6 bases). Germline loops: CDR1 LNHDA, CDR2 SQIVND (reference sequence). V was clipped by 1 base and J by 0 bases, with 18 bases between them. The CDR3 is 18 amino acids. The CDR3 region has the DNA TGTGCCAGTAGTATAGGGGGTCAGGGGTGGATGGTGAACACTGAAGCTTTCTTT. Its translation is CASSIGGQGWMVNTEAFF. Together with reference TRBV19 and TRBJ1-1, the CDR3 gives the full variable domain: DGGITQSPKYLFRKEGQNVTLSCEQNLNHDAMYWYRQDPGQGLRLIYYSQIVNDFQKGDIAEGYSVSREKKESFPLTVTSAQKNPTAFYLCASSIGGQGWMVNTEAFFGQGTRLTVV.

This chain joins TRBV27 and TRBJ1-6; D might be TRBD1 (6 bases). The CDR3 is 16 residues long. Germline CDR1 is MNHEY and CDR2 is SMNVEV (reference sequence). The V end lost 8 bases, the J end lost 7 bases, and 21 bases lay between the germline ends. This CDR3 reads CASARQVTAINSPLHF. CDR3 DNA sequence: TGTGCCAGCGCCCGACAGGTGACAGCTATAAATTCACCCCTCCACTTT.

The chain couples TRBV18 to TRBJ2-3; 8 nucleotides match TRBD2. CDR3 size: 15 residues. Germline V gene lookup returns CDR1 KGHSH and CDR2 LQKENI. Losses at the gene ends were 3 bases for V and 4 bases for J; bases not matched to a gene: 6. The CDR3: CASSPRAGGPDTQYF. The DNA for the CDR3 is TGTGCCAGCTCACCTCGGGCGGGGGGACCAGATACGCAGTATTTT.

The rearrangement joins TRBV18 to TRBJ1-6; tentative D call: TRBD1 (5 bases). Germline loops: CDR1 KGHSH, CDR2 LQKENI. CDR3 length: 17 amino acids. V was pared by 6 bases and J by 6 bases, with 21 bases between. The CDR3 reads CASSPFGGRAPNSPLHF. The CDR3 DNA reads as TGTGCCAGCTCCCCCTTCGGGGGAAGGGCGCCTAATTCACCCCTCCACTTT.

This chain joins TRBV2 and TRBJ2-7, with TRBD1 as a possible D gene (8 bases). Trimming cost V 6 bases and J 4 bases, with 13 bases left between them. The CDR3 has 13 residues. From germline, CDR1 is SNHLY and CDR2 FYNNEI. The CDR3 region is CASSAQGGYEQYF. The CDR3 nucleotides are TGTGCCAGCAGCGCACAGGGGGGGTACGAGCAGTACTTC.

The gene calls are TRBV28 and TRBJ1-5; 8 nucleotides agree with TRBD1. The J segment lost 4 bases and the V segment lost 3 bases, leaving 11 bases of the junction unmatched. The CDR3 is 17 residues long. Germline CDR1 MDHEN, CDR2 SYDVKM. This chain's CDR3 is CASSLKQGGIGNQPQHF. The DNA for the CDR3 is TGTGCCAGCAGTTTGAAACAGGGGGGGATAGGGAATCAGCCCCAGCATTTT.

The chain employs TRBV6-5 and TRBJ2-7; D perhaps matches TRBD2 (6 bases). The CDR3 spans 13 residues. The germline V gene has CDR1 MNHEY and CDR2 SVGAGI. V was trimmed by 2 bases and J by 6 bases, leaving 11 bases between them. The CDR3 DNA is TGTGCCAGCAGTTACCTGGGGGGAAGCGAGCAGTACTTC. This codes for CASSYLGGSEQYF.

The chain recombines TRBV10-2 with TRBJ1-3; TRBD1 matches 7 bases. This CDR3 has 20 amino acids. With V trimmed by 2 bases and J by 0 bases, 16 bases remained unmatched. From germline, CDR1 is WSHSY and CDR2 SAAADI. CDR3 DNA: TGCGCCAGCAGTGAGGAGGATACCCGGTCACAGGGGAGCTCTGGAAACACCATATATTTT. Translating it yields CASSEEDTRSQGSSGNTIYF.

This sequence joins TRBV19 and TRBJ2-1; 8 bases are shared with TRBD2. V shed 5 bases, J shed 7 bases, and the junction held 7 bases outside the gene matches. Looked up from germline, CDR1 is LNHDA and CDR2 is SQIVND (reference sequence). This CDR3 is built from 14 residues. The CDR3 nucleotides are TGTGCCAGTAGTTTCGGGGGGGAGTGGAATGAGCAGTTCTTC. It is translated as CASSFGGEWNEQFF.

The chain couples TRBV28 to TRBJ1-1; no clear D. The CDR3 extends over 15 amino acids. Trimming removed 6 bases from V and 1 base from J, with 15 bases in between. The V gene's germline CDR1 is MDHEN and CDR2 SYDVKM. As DNA, the CDR3 is TGTGCCAGCAGCCCAGCATTGGGAGCGAACACTGAAGCTTTCTTT. Translated: CASSPALGANTEAFF.